What follows is one T cell receptor (beta chain) and its context. The CDR3 is 13 amino acids. Trimming cost V 4 bases and J 8 bases, with 13 bases left between them. The V gene's germline CDR1 is SGDLS and CDR2 YYNGEE. Original analysis: Reference gene primer amplification yielded estimated nucleated cell counts. Clones were read by immunoSEQ multiplex PCR, and TCRdb kept only the in-frame ones, dropping some. The V and J calls and clone size are taken from that table; D and trimming were inferred from the DNA. Among 450,000 to 500,000 clones listed, 80% to 90% were seen once. This entry comes from a study of blood T cell repertoires in COVID-19. Overall study: In each case, the material was cDNA or gDNA derived from T cells, B-cell-depleted T cells, or PBMCs.

The sample consisted of peripheral blood. The gene calls are TRBV9 and TRBJ2-1, with D possibly matching TRBD2 (6 bases). This sequence originates from a human donor in a cohort sampled during active COVID-19. CDR3 nucleotide sequence: TGTGCCAGCAGCCCCGCGGGGACGGATGAGCAGTTCTTC. It encodes CASSPAGTDEQFF.